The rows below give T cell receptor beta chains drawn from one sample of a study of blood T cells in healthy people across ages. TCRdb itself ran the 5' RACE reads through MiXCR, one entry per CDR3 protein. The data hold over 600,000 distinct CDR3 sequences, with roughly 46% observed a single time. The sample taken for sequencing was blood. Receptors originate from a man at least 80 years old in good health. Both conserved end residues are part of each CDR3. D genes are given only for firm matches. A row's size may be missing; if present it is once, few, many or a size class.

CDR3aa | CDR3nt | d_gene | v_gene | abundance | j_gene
CSVEGTGRAYEQYF | TGCAGCGTTGAAGGGACAGGGAGGGCCTACGAGCAGTACTTC | . | TRBV29-1 | . | TRBJ2-7
CASSLPGFNQETQYF | TGTGCCAGCAGTTTACCAGGGTTCAACCAAGAGACCCAGTACTTC | . | TRBV28 | . | TRBJ2-5
CSARDQGRASYTF | TGCAGTGCTAGAGATCAAGGCAGGGCAAGCTACACCTTC | . | TRBV20-1 | . | TRBJ1-2
CASSLAQGLYGYTF | TGCGCCAGCAGCTTGGCACAGGGGCTCTATGGCTACACCTTC | TRBD1 | TRBV5-1 | . | TRBJ1-2
CASSARLTGRTDTQYF | TGTGCCAGCAGCGCCCGTTTAACGGGTCGCACAGATACGCAGTATTTT | . | TRBV7-2 | . | TRBJ2-3
CAQGLAREQYF | TGTGCCCAGGGACTAGCAAGGGAGCAGTACTTC | TRBD2 | TRBV30 | . | TRBJ2-5
CASSLNRAGGSYNEQYF | TGTGCCAGCAGCTTAAACAGGGCGGGAGGGTCCTACAATGAGCAGTACTTC | TRBD2 | TRBV11-2 | . | TRBJ2-5
CSARVHHSEKLFF | TGCAGTGCTAGGGTACACCATAGTGAAAAACTGTTTTTT | . | TRBV20-1 | . | TRBJ1-4
CASSPRDDRVEADTQYF | TGCGCCAGCAGTCCCAGGGATGACAGGGTTGAGGCAGATACGCAGTATTTT | TRBD1 | TRBV23-1 | . | TRBJ2-3
CASSLVGFNEQYF | TGCGCCAGCAGCTTGGTAGGGTTCAATGAGCAGTACTTC | . | TRBV5-4 | . | TRBJ2-5
CSAMQGSTDTQYF | TGCAGTGCTATGCAGGGAAGCACAGATACGCAGTATTTT | . | TRBV20-1 | . | TRBJ2-3
CAIQGAMTDIQYF | TGTGCCATTCAGGGGGCGATGACGGACATTCAGTACTTC | TRBD1 | TRBV10-3 | . | TRBJ2-4
CASKLGLHFDEQFF | TGTGCCAGCAAACTGGGACTACACTTTGATGAGCAGTTCTTC | TRBD2 | TRBV7-3 | . | TRBJ2-1
CSVATGGGGTEAFF | TGCAGCGTTGCGACAGGGGGCGGCGGCACTGAAGCTTTCTTT | TRBD1 | TRBV29-1 | . | TRBJ1-1
CASSPGLEHNEQFF | TGTGCCAGCAGCCCGGGACTAGAACACAATGAGCAGTTCTTC | TRBD2 | TRBV14 | . | TRBJ2-1
CSAPGEGAYEKLFF | TGCAGTGCCCCGGGGGAGGGCGCTTATGAAAAACTGTTTTTT | . | TRBV20-1 | . | TRBJ1-4
CALQNTYNEQFF | TGTGCCTTACAAAATACATACAATGAGCAGTTCTTC | . | TRBV7-8 | once | TRBJ2-1
CASSLTGTEGAQYF | TGTGCCAGCAGCTTAACCGGGACGGAAGGGGCCCAGTACTTC | . | TRBV7-9 | few | TRBJ2-5
CASSVGRGRYEQYF | TGTGCCAGCAGCGTAGGGAGAGGGAGATACGAGCAGTACTTC | . | TRBV7-6 | . | TRBJ2-7
CASGEIPTDTQYF | TGTGCCTCGGGAGAGATCCCCACAGATACGCAGTATTTT | . | TRBV9 | . | TRBJ2-3
CASRLAPGQGTDTQYF | TGTGCCAGCAGACTAGCCCCGGGACAGGGCACAGATACGCAGTATTTT | TRBD1 | TRBV7-2 | once | TRBJ2-3
CASSSPLRSTEAFF | TGTGCCAGCAGTTCCCCCCTTCGGAGTACTGAAGCTTTCTTT | . | TRBV12-3/TRBV12-4 | few | TRBJ1-1
CASSLASGRAGPDTQYF | TGCGCCAGCAGCTTGGCCTCGGGACGAGCGGGACCAGATACGCAGTATTTT | TRBD2 | TRBV5-1 | . | TRBJ2-3
CASMTGTVFYEQYF | TGTGCCAGCATGACCGGGACGGTCTTCTACGAGCAGTACTTC | . | TRBV28 | . | TRBJ2-7
CASSSGSLGYTF | TGTGCCAGCAGTTCAGGGTCTCTTGGCTACACCTTC | . | TRBV27 | many | TRBJ1-2
CASSLMAGRDIQYF | TGTGCCAGCAGCTTAATGGCAGGGAGGGACATTCAGTACTTC | TRBD2 | TRBV7-3 | . | TRBJ2-4
CASTIGTSLHEQFF | TGTGCCAGCACCATCGGGACTAGCTTACATGAGCAGTTCTTC | TRBD2 | TRBV9 | . | TRBJ2-1
CANGYSGRDQETQYF | TGTGCCAACGGTTACTCCGGGCGCGATCAAGAGACCCAGTACTTC | . | TRBV6-6 | . | TRBJ2-5
CASNTRVLSNSPLHF | TGTGCCAGCAACACCAGGGTTCTCTCGAATTCACCCCTCCACTTT | . | TRBV7-2 | . | TRBJ1-6
CSARSAYEQYF | TGCAGCGCCCGGTCCGCCTACGAGCAGTACTTC | . | TRBV29-1 | few | TRBJ2-7
CASSSGNSAIEKETQYF | TGTGCCAGCAGCTCCGGGAACAGCGCCATAGAGAAAGAGACCCAGTACTTC | . | TRBV7-3 | . | TRBJ2-5
CASSPRHPGQGIADTQYF | TGTGCCAGCTCACCACGTCACCCGGGACAGGGGATTGCAGATACGCAGTATTTT | TRBD1 | TRBV18 | . | TRBJ2-3
CASNLAGGRYEQYF | TGTGCCAGCAACCTAGCGGGAGGCCGTTACGAGCAGTACTTC | TRBD2 | TRBV7-2 | few | TRBJ2-7
CASSSRTRSTDTQYF | TGTGCCAGCAGCTCCCGGACACGGAGCACAGATACGCAGTATTTT | . | TRBV21-1 | . | TRBJ2-3
CASSRLAGGSQETQYF | TGTGCCAGCAGCCGACTAGCGGGGGGGAGCCAAGAGACCCAGTACTTC | TRBD2 | TRBV6-6 | . | TRBJ2-5
CASSFPAVDSGANVLTF | TGTGCCAGCAGTTTCCCAGCGGTAGACTCTGGGGCCAACGTCCTGACTTTC | . | TRBV12-3/TRBV12-4 | few | TRBJ2-6
CASKTARASYNEQFF | TGTGCCAGCAAAACGGCAAGGGCCTCCTACAATGAGCAGTTCTTC | . | TRBV7-9 | . | TRBJ2-1
CASSVGGNREAEAFF | TGTGCCAGCAGCGTAGGGGGGAACAGGGAAGCTGAAGCTTTCTTT | . | TRBV9 | many | TRBJ1-1
CASSPQSLSYEQYF | TGCGCCAGCAGCCCTCAGTCTTTATCCTACGAGCAGTACTTC | . | TRBV5-1 | . | TRBJ2-7
CASSQDGSNYGYTF | TGTGCCAGCTCCCAGGACGGATCTAACTATGGCTACACCTTC | . | TRBV7-3 | few | TRBJ1-2
CASSLKGQETQYF | TGTGCCAGCAGCTTGAAGGGTCAAGAGACCCAGTACTTC | . | TRBV7-2 | many | TRBJ2-5
CASSYLGGLPELYEQYF | TGTGCCAGCAGTTACCTAGGAGGCCTGCCGGAACTCTACGAGCAGTACTTC | . | TRBV6-2/TRBV6-3 | . | TRBJ2-7